Shown below are 18 T cell receptor beta chains from a single sample sequenced in a study of T-cell reconstitution after alpha-beta-depleted transplantation in children. TCRbeta library preparation incorporated unique molecular identifiers. TCRdb itself ran the PCR reads through MiXCR, one entry per CDR3 protein. The data show 200,000 to 250,000 distinct CDR3 sequences, roughly a tenth seen once. The sample was PBMCs from the stem cell graft donor, taken from the stem cell graft. These receptor sequences come from a human donor who donated a stem cell graft to a child with acute lymphoblastic leukemia.

The rearrangement joins TRBV12-3 or TRBV12-4 to TRBJ1-1; no clear D gene. This CDR3 contains 13 residues. V was clipped by 2 bases and J by 3 bases, with 7 bases between them. The CDR3 region has the DNA TGTGCCAGCAGTTTAAAGGGAGACACTGAAGCTTTCTTT. Protein product: CASSLKGDTEAFF.

This clonotype showed up many times. The chain links TRBV20-1 to TRBJ2-1, with D perhaps TRBD1 (6 bases). V was cut by 8 bases and J by 4 bases, with 21 bases left in between. Germline CDR1 DFQATT, CDR2 SNEGSKA (reference sequence). The CDR3 length is 15 residues. The chain's CDR3 is CSSFLTGREYNEQFF. In DNA, the CDR3 is TGCAGTTCTTTCTTGACAGGCAGGGAGTACAATGAGCAGTTCTTC.

This clonotype has at least ten counts. The chain has TRBV9 and TRBJ1-4; maybe TRBD1 (5 bases). From germline, CDR1 is SGDLS and CDR2 YYNGEE. Deletions cut 4 bases from V and 0 bases from J, with 13 bases between. This CDR3 has 16 residues. The CDR3 nucleotides are TGTGCCAGCAGCTTGTCAGGACATGCAACTAATGAAAAACTGTTTTTT. Its translation is CASSLSGHATNEKLFF.

There are a few counts of this clonotype. The CDR3 sequence: CASSLTGAANTGELFF. In nucleotides, the CDR3 is TGTGCCAGCAGCCTCACAGGGGCGGCGAACACCGGGGAGCTGTTTTTT. The V and J genes are TRBV6-2 or TRBV6-3 and TRBJ2-2, with 7 bases aligning to TRBD1. Trimming removed 6 bases from V and 0 bases from J; junction bases left unmatched: 7. Germline V lookup: CDR1 MNHEY, CDR2 SVGEGT. The CDR3 is 16 amino acids.

Ten or more counts support this clonotype. The V call is TRBV12-3 or TRBV12-4, the J call TRBJ1-4; TRBD1 is a possible D gene (6 bases). The V end was cut by 5 bases, the J end by 8 bases, with 12 bases between. This CDR3 region has 13 residues. This chain's CDR3 is CASSGRTAEKLFF. CDR3 nucleotide sequence: TGTGCCAGCAGTGGTCGGACAGCCGAAAAACTGTTTTTT.

This clonotype was seen repeatedly, ten times or more. The chain recombines TRBV3-1 with TRBJ1-1, with D uncertain. Germline CDR1 and CDR2: LGHDT and YNNKEL (reference sequence). This CDR3 spans 12 amino acids. V shed 0 bases and J shed 8 bases, with 7 bases lying between them. The CDR3: CASSQDSSEAFF. CDR3 bases: TGTGCCAGCAGCCAAGACAGCTCCGAAGCTTTCTTT.

This clonotype was observed at least ten times. This chain joins TRBV27 and TRBJ2-1; 7 nucleotides match TRBD2. The trim removed 5 bases at V and 7 bases at J, leaving 8 bases unmatched. Germline CDR1 is MNHEY and CDR2 is SMNVEV (reference sequence). CDR3 size: 14 residues. The CDR3 spells CASSLWGGDNEQFF. The CDR3 coding sequence is TGTGCCAGCAGTCTATGGGGGGGAGATAATGAGCAGTTCTTC.

This clonotype was counted between two and nine times. The V gene is TRBV15, the J gene TRBJ2-1; D perhaps matches TRBD2 (7 bases). Germline V gene data show CDR1 as LNHNV and CDR2 as YYDKDF (reference sequence). CDR3 length equals 15 residues. Trimming shortened V by 4 bases and J by 4 bases, and 14 bases separated the two germline ends. The CDR3 reads CATSIGGPSYNEQFF. The CDR3 region has the DNA TGTGCCACCAGCATCGGGGGGCCTTCTTACAATGAGCAGTTCTTC. Complete variable domain (other parts from reference TRBV15 and TRBJ2-1): DAMVIQNPRYQVTQFGKPVTLSCSQTLNHNVMYWYQQKSSQAPKLLFHYYDKDFNNEADTPDNFQSRRPNTSFCFLDIRSPGLGDTAMYLCATSIGGPSYNEQFFGPGTRLTVL.

This chain connects TRBV7-2 to TRBJ1-2; D gene unclear. Germline loops: CDR1 SGHTA, CDR2 FQGNSA. V lost 4 bases to trimming and J lost 4 bases, with 13 bases between them. The CDR3 has 14 residues. CDR3 sequence: CASSSTGVFYGYTF. CDR3 sequence (DNA): TGTGCCAGCAGCTCCACCGGGGTGTTCTATGGCTACACCTTC.

The gene calls are TRBV18 and TRBJ1-5; 7 bases are a match to TRBD1. The CDR3 contains 14 residues. The trim removed 6 bases at V and 6 bases at J, leaving 8 bases unmatched. CDR1 and CDR2 (germline): KGHSH, LQKENI. The CDR3 region is CASSQKGAGQPQHF. The CDR3, as DNA: TGTGCCAGCTCTCAAAAGGGGGCCGGTCAGCCCCAGCATTTT.

This clonotype was counted only a few times. The chain joins TRBV20-1 to TRBJ1-5; D is perhaps TRBD1 (6 bases). This CDR3 has 13 amino acids. In germline, CDR1 is DFQATT, CDR2 SNEGSKA (reference sequence). The V end was cut by 5 bases, the J end by 4 bases, with 12 bases between. CDR3 region: CSAAGAQNQPQHF. CDR3 nucleotide sequence: TGCAGTGCTGCAGGGGCCCAGAATCAGCCCCAGCATTTT.

The chain recombines TRBV11-2 with TRBJ2-7, with a tentative D call TRBD1 (5 bases). The CDR3 runs to 13 residues. Looked up from germline, CDR1 is SGHAT and CDR2 is FQNNGV. Deletions cut 3 bases from V and 7 bases from J, with 13 bases between. The CDR3 coding sequence is TGTGCCAGCAGCTTTGGGGCATCTCAGGAGCAGTACTTC. It is translated as CASSFGASQEQYF.

The table lists this clonotype with many counts. The CDR3 spells CSVRGAGSGELFF. The CDR3 bases are TGCAGCGTTAGGGGGGCAGGTTCCGGGGAGCTGTTTTTT. V gene TRBV29-1 combines with J gene TRBJ2-2; D is tentatively TRBD1 or TRBD2 (6 bases each). Trimming shortened V by 5 bases and J by 6 bases, and 13 bases separated the two germline ends. Germline values: CDR1 SQVTM, CDR2 ANQGSEA. The CDR3 totals 13 residues.

The rearrangement links TRBV7-9 to TRBJ2-1, with D maybe TRBD2 (6 bases). V was trimmed by 5 bases and J by 2 bases, leaving 13 bases between them. Germline V CDR1 and CDR2: SEHNR, FQNEAQ (reference sequence). The CDR3 is 15 residues long. In nucleotides, the CDR3 is TGTGCCAGCAGCCCTAGCGAGTCGACCTACAATGAGCAGTTCTTC. As protein: CASSPSESTYNEQFF. The whole variable domain, filled in from reference TRBV7-9 and TRBJ2-1, reads DTGVSQNPRHKITKRGQNVTFRCDPISEHNRLYWYRQTLGQGPEFLTYFQNEAQLEKSRLLSDRFSAERPKGSFSTLEIQRTEQGDSAMYLCASSPSESTYNEQFFGPGTRLTVL.

This chain connects TRBV3-1 to TRBJ2-5; D is undetermined. V was cut by 0 bases and J by 5 bases, with 4 bases left in between. Germline CDR1 and CDR2: LGHDT and YNNKEL (reference sequence). CDR3 length: 12 residues. This chain's CDR3 is CASSQDFETQYF. The CDR3 DNA is TGTGCCAGCAGCCAAGACTTCGAGACCCAGTACTTC.

This clonotype was seen a handful of times. The chain has TRBV15 and TRBJ2-1; TRBD2 matches 8 bases. The CDR3 runs 16 residues. V was pared by 1 base and J by 3 bases, with 5 bases of the junction left unmatched. The germline V gene has CDR1 LNHNV and CDR2 YYDKDF (reference sequence). This CDR3 reads CATSRVAGGGYNEQFF. The CDR3 nucleotides are TGTGCCACCAGCAGAGTTGCGGGGGGCGGCTACAATGAGCAGTTCTTC.

In regard to this clonotype: At one of its ends the junction is not consistent with the germline gene, which may arise from a read error. The genes are TRBV2 and TRBJ1-2; D may be TRBD1 (6 bases). Germline CDR1 reads SNHLY; CDR2 reads FYNNEI. The CDR3 spans 12 residues. CDR3: CASSGQGHGKGF. The CDR3, as DNA: TGTGCCAGCAGTGGGCAGGGGCATGGGAAGGGCTTC.

This chain uses TRBV5-6 with TRBJ2-7, with no clear D. In germline, CDR1 is SGHDT, CDR2 YYEEEE. This CDR3 is 14 amino acids long. V was cut by 6 bases and J by 1 base, with 14 bases left in between. CDR3 in DNA: TGTGCCAGCACCGCGGACGGGTTATCCTACGAGCAGTACTTC. Translating it yields CASTADGLSYEQYF.